The rows below give T cell receptor beta chains drawn from one sample of a study of technical replicates of blood from a few donors. The assay was immunoSEQ multiplex PCR, and TCRdb's table has in-frame clones only and misses some. The sample carries about 78,000 clones, 85% to 95% recorded once. Material for sequencing was T cells isolated from PBMCs. These receptors were collected from a human donor in good health. Each CDR3 is given with its conserved first and last residue. Fields, in order: clone size, V gene, D gene, J gene, CDR3 protein, CDR3 DNA. A D gene is named only where the DNA matches it firmly. The size of a clone is reported for some rows only, either as once, few or many, or as a class for expanded clones.

NA	TRBV5-1	TRBD1	TRBJ1-3	CASSPGTASGNTIYF	TGCGCCAGCAGCCCAGGGACAGCCTCTGGAAACACCATATATTTT
NA	TRBV7-2	TRBD2	TRBJ2-5	CASSLMGLAGMKTQYF	TGTGCCAGCAGCTTAATGGGGCTAGCGGGAATGAAGACCCAGTACTTC
NA	TRBV27	NA	TRBJ1-2	CASSFFRDYGYTF	TGTGCCAGCAGTTTCTTCCGTGACTATGGCTACACCTTC
once	TRBV2	NA	TRBJ2-3	CASSEEGFATYTDTQYF	TGTGCCAGCAGTGAGGAGGGTTTCGCCACATACACAGATACGCAGTATTTT
NA	TRBV18	TRBD1	TRBJ2-7	CASSGSQGIIYEQYF	TGTGCCAGCTCAGGCTCACAGGGGATAATCTACGAGCAGTACTTC
once	TRBV28	TRBD1	TRBJ2-2	CASSPLDRDAGELFF	TGTGCCAGCAGTCCCCTCGACAGGGATGCCGGGGAGCTGTTTTTT
NA	TRBV6-1	TRBD2	TRBJ2-7	CATELAGYSYEQYF	TGTGCCACCGAGCTAGCGGGTTATTCCTACGAGCAGTACTTC
NA	TRBV12-5	TRBD1	TRBJ1-1	CASGTPGQGRGAEAFF	TGTGCTAGTGGCACTCCGGGACAGGGCCGGGGAGCTGAAGCTTTCTTT
NA	TRBV28	TRBD1	TRBJ1-3	CASRTQGQNTIYF	TGTGCCAGCAGGACACAGGGGCAAAACACCATATATTTT
NA	TRBV29-1	NA	TRBJ2-7	CSAIDRISYEQYF	TGCAGCGCAATAGACAGGATCTCCTACGAGCAGTACTTC
NA	TRBV5-4	NA	TRBJ1-4	CASSLDRSNEKLFF	TGTGCCAGCAGCTTAGACAGGAGTAATGAAAAACTGTTTTTT
NA	TRBV30	NA	TRBJ1-3	CAWSVRIPSGNTIYF	TGTGCCTGGAGTGTGAGGATTCCCTCTGGAAACACCATATATTTT
NA	TRBV28	TRBD2	TRBJ2-7	CASSFTGGLAGGPGEQYF	TGTGCCAGCAGTTTCACCGGGGGCCTAGCGGGAGGGCCGGGGGAGCAGTACTTC
NA	TRBV7-9	NA	TRBJ1-4	CASSLEGVATNEKLFF	TGTGCCAGCAGCTTAGAAGGAGTCGCAACTAATGAAAAACTGTTTTTT
NA	TRBV2	TRBD2	TRBJ2-7	CASSLDPLAAVNEQYF	TGTGCCAGCAGCCTGGATCCACTAGCGGCGGTAAACGAGCAGTACTTC
NA	TRBV11-2	NA	TRBJ2-1	CASSRNNNEQFF	TGTGCCAGCAGCCGAAACAACAATGAGCAGTTCTTC
NA	TRBV5-1	TRBD1	TRBJ2-2	CASSLFRDRGTGELFF	TGCGCCAGCAGCTTATTCCGGGACAGGGGCACCGGGGAGCTGTTTTTT
NA	TRBV27	NA	TRBJ2-7	CASSYRVRYEQYF	TGTGCCAGCAGTTACAGGGTAAGGTACGAGCAGTACTTC
NA	TRBV7-9	NA	TRBJ2-7	CASSLGTLYEQYF	TGTGCCAGCAGCTTAGGGACACTCTACGAGCAGTACTTC
NA	TRBV6-5	NA	TRBJ1-1	CASRRNRDTEAFF	TGTGCCAGCAGAAGAAACAGGGACACTGAAGCTTTCTTT
NA	TRBV6-6	NA	TRBJ1-1	CASRDTGLPEAFF	TGTGCCAGCCGGGATACAGGGTTACCTGAAGCTTTCTTT
NA	TRBV6-5	NA	TRBJ2-2	CASSYYSGTGELFF	TGTGCCAGCAGTTACTATTCGGGGACCGGGGAGCTGTTTTTT
NA	TRBV15	TRBD2	TRBJ2-1	CATSRDRLARSSYNEQFF	TGTGCCACCAGCAGAGACCGACTAGCGAGGAGCTCCTACAATGAGCAGTTCTTC
NA	TRBV5-4	NA	TRBJ2-1	CASSLGKSPYNEQFF	TGTGCCAGCAGCTTGGGAAAAAGCCCCTACAATGAGCAGTTCTTC
NA	TRBV10-3	NA	TRBJ2-4	CAISDNSGTPKNIQYF	TGTGCCATCAGTGACAACTCCGGGACTCCTAAAAACATTCAGTACTTC
NA	TRBV7-9	TRBD2	TRBJ2-5	CASSFGLAEETQYF	TGTGCCAGCAGCTTTGGACTAGCGGAAGAGACCCAGTACTTC
NA	TRBV5-1	TRBD1	TRBJ2-1	CASSRKTGFNNEQFF	TGCGCCAGCAGCCGCAAGACAGGGTTTAACAATGAGCAGTTCTTC
NA	TRBV10-3	TRBD1	TRBJ2-7	CAISESGQGREQYF	TGTGCCATCAGTGAGTCCGGACAGGGCCGCGAGCAGTACTTC
NA	TRBV19	TRBD1	TRBJ2-7	CASSWTGSDYEQYF	TGTGCCAGTAGCTGGACAGGGAGTGACTACGAGCAGTACTTC
NA	TRBV7-9	TRBD1	TRBJ2-7	CASSRGGIPYEQYF	TGTGCCAGCAGCCGAGGGGGCATTCCCTACGAGCAGTACTTC
NA	TRBV2	NA	TRBJ1-2	CASSEGIANYGYTF	TGTGCCAGCAGTGAGGGCATCGCGAACTATGGCTACACCTTC
NA	TRBV27	NA	TRBJ2-1	CASSSRLSGDEQFF	TGTGCCAGCAGTTCCCGTCTATCCGGGGATGAGCAGTTCTTC
NA	TRBV7-8	NA	TRBJ1-4	CASSSPPRAGANEKLFF	TGTGCCAGCAGCTCACCGCCGCGGGCCGGGGCTAATGAAAAACTGTTTTTT
NA	TRBV6-6	TRBD2	TRBJ2-2	CASRTSASNTGELFF	TGTGCCAGCAGGACTAGCGCTTCGAACACCGGGGAGCTGTTTTTT
NA	TRBV4-1	NA	TRBJ1-4	CASSLRRATNEKLFF	TGCGCCAGCAGCCTCCGGAGAGCAACTAATGAAAAACTGTTTTTT
NA	TRBV4-1	NA	TRBJ2-7	CASSQEGGAEQYF	TGCGCCAGCAGCCAAGAAGGAGGGGCCGAGCAGTACTTC
NA	TRBV6-5	NA	TRBJ2-7	CASSGSYQGSEQYF	TGTGCCAGCAGTGGGTCCTATCAAGGGAGCGAGCAGTACTTC
NA	TRBV7-9	NA	TRBJ1-2	CAARWLNYGYTF	TGTGCCGCCCGGTGGTTAAACTATGGCTACACCTTC
NA	TRBV27	TRBD2	TRBJ2-3	CASSSSLAGSDTQYF	TGTGCCAGCAGTTCTTCACTAGCGGGTTCAGATACGCAGTATTTT
NA	TRBV4-2	NA	TRBJ2-1	CASSQGPSFEGRSYNEQFF	TGTGCCAGCAGCCAAGGACCCTCCTTCGAGGGTCGCTCCTACAATGAGCAGTTCTTC
NA	TRBV5-4	NA	TRBJ1-4	CASSFSLNEKLFF	TGTGCCAGCAGCTTTAGTCTCAATGAAAAACTGTTTTTT
NA	TRBV6-1	TRBD2	TRBJ2-1	CASGKLAAYNEQFF	TGTGCCAGCGGGAAACTAGCGGCTTACAATGAGCAGTTCTTC
NA	TRBV19	NA	TRBJ1-5	CASSRGPNQPQHF	TGTGCCAGTAGTAGGGGGCCTAATCAGCCCCAGCATTTT